The 2 T cell receptor beta chains listed next were all sequenced from one sample in a study of blood T cell repertoires in COVID-19. Repertoires were generated with immunoSEQ multiplex PCR, while TCRdb's copy carries only in-frame clones and drops some. The repertoire holds roughly 230,000 clones, with roughly 84% as singletons. Sequenced: PBMCs or T cells enriched from blood (not recorded which). All receptors derive from a man aged 45 to 65 who had recovered from COVID-19.

This clone was recorded once. This rearrangement joins TRBV11-3 to TRBJ2-7; D is unclear. The CDR3 runs to 15 residues. The V end was cut by 1 base, the J end by 2 bases, with 12 bases between. Per germline, CDR1 SGHNT and CDR2 YENEEA. CDR3 sequence (DNA): TGTGCCAGCAGCTTAGCTAGAGACGGTCCCTACGAGCAGTACTTC. This encodes CASSLARDGPYEQYF. Together with reference TRBV11-3 and TRBJ2-7, the CDR3 gives the full variable domain: EAGVVQSPRYKIIEKKQPVAFWCNPISGHNTLYWYLQNLGQGPELLIRYENEEAVDDSQLPKDRFSAERLKGVDSTLKIQPAELGDSAVYLCASSLARDGPYEQYFGPGTRLTVT.

CDR3 protein: CASSKPRDRPYEQYF. The DNA for the CDR3 is TGTGCCAGCAGCAAACCCAGGGACAGACCCTACGAGCAGTACTTC. V gene TRBV21-1 combines with J gene TRBJ2-7; TRBD1 is taken as the D call from the table, unchecked against the DNA. TRBV21-1 corresponds to a pseudogene. This CDR3 is built from 15 residues.